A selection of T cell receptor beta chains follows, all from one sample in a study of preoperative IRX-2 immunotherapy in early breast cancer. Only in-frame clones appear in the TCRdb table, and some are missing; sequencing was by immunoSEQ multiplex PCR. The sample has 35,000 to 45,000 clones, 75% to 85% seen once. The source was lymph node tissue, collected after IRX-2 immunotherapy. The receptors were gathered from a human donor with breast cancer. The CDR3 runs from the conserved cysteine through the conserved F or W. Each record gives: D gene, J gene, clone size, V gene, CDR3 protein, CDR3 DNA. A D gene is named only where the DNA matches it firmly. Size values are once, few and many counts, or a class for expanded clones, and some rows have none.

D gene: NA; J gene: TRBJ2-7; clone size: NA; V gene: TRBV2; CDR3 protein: CASRGAAYEQYF; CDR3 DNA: TGTGCCAGCAGAGGTGCCGCCTACGAGCAGTACTTC
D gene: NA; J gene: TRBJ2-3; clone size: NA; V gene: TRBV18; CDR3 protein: CASSAMQSTDTQYF; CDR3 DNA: TGTGCCAGCTCAGCGATGCAGAGCACAGATACGCAGTATTTT
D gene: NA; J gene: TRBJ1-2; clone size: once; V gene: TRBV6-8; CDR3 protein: CASSRQEGYGYTF; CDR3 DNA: TGTGCCAGCAGTCGACAGGAGGGTTATGGCTACACCTTC
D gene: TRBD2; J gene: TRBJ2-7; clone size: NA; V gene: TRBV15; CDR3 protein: CATSRDPPGGTTPYEQYF; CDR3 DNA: TGTGCCACCAGCAGAGATCCACCGGGGGGGACTACGCCCTACGAGCAGTACTTC
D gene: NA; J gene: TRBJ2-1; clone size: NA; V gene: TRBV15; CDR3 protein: CATSSRDYKRNEQFF; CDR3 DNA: TGTGCCACCAGCAGCCGAGACTACAAAAGGAATGAGCAGTTCTTC
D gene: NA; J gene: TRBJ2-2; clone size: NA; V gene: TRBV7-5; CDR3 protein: CASSAGLTTTGELFF; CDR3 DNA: TGTGCCAGCAGCGCGGGACTAACCACCACCGGGGAGCTGTTTTTT
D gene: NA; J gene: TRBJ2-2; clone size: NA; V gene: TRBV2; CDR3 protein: CASQRANTGELFF; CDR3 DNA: TGTGCCAGTCAGAGAGCGAACACCGGGGAGCTGTTTTTT
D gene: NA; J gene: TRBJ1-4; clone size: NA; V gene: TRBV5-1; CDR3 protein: CASSLGQGATNEKLFF; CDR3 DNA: TGCGCCAGCAGCTTGGGGCAGGGAGCAACTAATGAAAAACTGTTTTTT
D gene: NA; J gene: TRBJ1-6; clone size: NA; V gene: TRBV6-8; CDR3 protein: CASSEAVGGLYSPLHF; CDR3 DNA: TGTGCCAGCAGTGAGGCTGTAGGGGGGCTTTACTCACCCCTCCACTTT
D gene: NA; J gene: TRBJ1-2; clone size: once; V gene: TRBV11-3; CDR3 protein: CASSPRWQLSNYGYTF; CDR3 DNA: TGTGCCAGCAGCCCACGATGGCAGCTCTCTAACTATGGCTACACCTTC
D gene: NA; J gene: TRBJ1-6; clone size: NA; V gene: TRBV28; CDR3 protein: CASSLVFSGNNSPLHF; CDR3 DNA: TGTGCCAGCAGTTTAGTGTTTTCGGGGAATAATTCACCCCTCCACTTT
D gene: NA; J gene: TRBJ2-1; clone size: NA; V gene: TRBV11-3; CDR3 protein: CASSLVGPYNEQFF; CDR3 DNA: TGTGCCAGCAGCTTAGTTGGCCCTTACAATGAGCAGTTCTTC
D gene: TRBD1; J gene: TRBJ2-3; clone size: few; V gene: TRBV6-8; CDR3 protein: CASSYRGQFTDTQYF; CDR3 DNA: TGTGCCAGCAGTTACAGGGGACAGTTCACAGATACGCAGTATTTT
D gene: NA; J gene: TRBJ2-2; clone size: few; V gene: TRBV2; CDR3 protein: CASSVTPGTRRGTGELFF; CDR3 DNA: TGTGCCAGCAGTGTGACCCCGGGGACTCGACGGGGGACCGGGGAGCTGTTTTTT
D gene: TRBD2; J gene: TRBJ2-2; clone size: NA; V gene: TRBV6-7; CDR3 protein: CASRSLAGGNTGELFF; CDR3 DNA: TGTGCCAGCAGATCCTTAGCGGGGGGTAATACCGGGGAGCTGTTTTTT
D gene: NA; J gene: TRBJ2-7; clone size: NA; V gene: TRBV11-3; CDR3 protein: CASSLGGGTLGEQYF; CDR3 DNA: TGTGCCAGCAGCTTAGGAGGGGGGACCCTTGGCGAGCAGTACTTC
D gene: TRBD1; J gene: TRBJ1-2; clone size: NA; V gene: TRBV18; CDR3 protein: CASSRSLPGQGNYGYTF; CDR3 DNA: TGTGCCAGCTCCCGTAGCCTACCGGGACAGGGTAACTATGGCTACACCTTC
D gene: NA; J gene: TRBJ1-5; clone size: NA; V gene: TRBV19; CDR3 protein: CASSSQGIQPQHF; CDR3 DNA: TGTGCCAGTAGTTCACAGGGTATTCAGCCCCAGCATTTT
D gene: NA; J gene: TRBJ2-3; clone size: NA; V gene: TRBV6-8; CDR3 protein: CASSEDGGVADTQYF; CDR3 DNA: TGTGCCAGCAGTGAGGACGGGGGAGTTGCAGATACGCAGTATTTT
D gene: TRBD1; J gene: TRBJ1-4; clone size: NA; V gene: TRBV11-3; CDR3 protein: CASSLNIGTGPANEKLFF; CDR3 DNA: TGTGCCAGCAGCCTAAACATCGGGACAGGGCCCGCTAATGAAAAACTGTTTTTT
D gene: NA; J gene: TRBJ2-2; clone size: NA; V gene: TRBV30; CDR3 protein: CAWSSGGLGRGGELFF; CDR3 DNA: TGTGCCTGGAGTTCAGGGGGCCTCGGGAGGGGCGGGGAGCTGTTTTTT
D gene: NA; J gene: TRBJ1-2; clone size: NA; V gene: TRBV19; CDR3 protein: CASNRAGYTYDYTF; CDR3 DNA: TGTGCCAGCAACCGGGCAGGGTACACCTATGACTACACCTTC
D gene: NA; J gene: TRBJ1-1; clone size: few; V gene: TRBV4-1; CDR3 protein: CASSQDRVNTEAFF; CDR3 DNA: TGCGCCAGCAGCCAAGACAGGGTGAACACTGAAGCTTTCTTT
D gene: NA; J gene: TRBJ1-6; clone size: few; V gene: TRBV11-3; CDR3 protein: CASSITTANSPLHF; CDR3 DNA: TGTGCCAGCAGCATTACGACAGCTAATTCACCCCTCCACTTT
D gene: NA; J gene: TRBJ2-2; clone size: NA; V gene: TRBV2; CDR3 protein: CASSRTGQNTGELFF; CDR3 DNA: TGTGCCAGCAGTCGTACAGGGCAGAACACCGGGGAGCTGTTTTTT
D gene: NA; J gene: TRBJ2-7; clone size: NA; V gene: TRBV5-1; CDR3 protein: CASSLGGISYEQYF; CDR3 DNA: TGCGCCAGCAGCTTGGGAGGTATTTCCTACGAGCAGTACTTC
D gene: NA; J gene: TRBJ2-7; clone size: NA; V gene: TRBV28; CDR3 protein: CASRGDRSEQYF; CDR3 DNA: TGTGCCAGCAGGGGCGACAGGAGCGAGCAGTACTTC
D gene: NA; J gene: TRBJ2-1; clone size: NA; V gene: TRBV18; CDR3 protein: CASSPQFSENEQFF; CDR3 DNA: TGTGCCAGCTCACCACAGTTTTCTGAGAATGAGCAGTTCTTC